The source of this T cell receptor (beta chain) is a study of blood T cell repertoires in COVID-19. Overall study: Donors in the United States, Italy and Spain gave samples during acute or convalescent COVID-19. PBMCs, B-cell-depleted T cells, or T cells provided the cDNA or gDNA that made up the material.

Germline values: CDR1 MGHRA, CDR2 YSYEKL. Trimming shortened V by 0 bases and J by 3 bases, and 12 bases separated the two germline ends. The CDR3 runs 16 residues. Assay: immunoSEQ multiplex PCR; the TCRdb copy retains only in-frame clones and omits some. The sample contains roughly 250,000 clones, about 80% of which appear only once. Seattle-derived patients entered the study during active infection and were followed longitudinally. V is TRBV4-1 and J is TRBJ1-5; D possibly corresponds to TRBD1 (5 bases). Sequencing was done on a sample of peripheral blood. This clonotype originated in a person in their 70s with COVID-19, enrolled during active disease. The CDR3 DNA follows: TGCGCCAGCAGCCAAGAATTCCAGGGCCCCAATCAGCCCCAGCATTTT. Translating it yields CASSQEFQGPNQPQHF.